These 24 T cell receptor beta chains were sequenced from one sample in a study of shared clonotypes between healthy human individuals. The method was immunoSEQ multiplex PCR; TCRdb's version includes in-frame clones alone and lacks a portion of them. The profile covers roughly 2.6 million clones, with around nine tenths appearing a single time and 0.13% to 0.15% taken by the ten largest. The sequencing sample was made of naive CD4+ T cells sorted from blood. Sample subset: CD45RA+ positively selected. The source of these receptors is a young man in good health.

In DNA form, the CDR3 reads TGTGCCAGCAGTCTCCAAGGGACCAAAAACATTCAGTACTTC. Translating gives CASSLQGTKNIQYF. The V gene is TRBV27, the J gene TRBJ2-4; D not resolved. The CDR3 runs to 14 residues. CDR1 is MNHEY, CDR2 SMNVEV, per germline (reference sequence). Trimming took 5 bases from V and 2 from J, leaving 10 bases between them.

This clone appeared a single time. The V call is TRBV30, the J call TRBJ2-5, with a tentative D call TRBD1 (5 bases). Germline lookup yields CDR1 GTSNPN and CDR2 SVGIG (reference sequence). Deletions cut 0 bases from V and 5 bases from J, with 10 bases between. This CDR3 contains 13 residues. The CDR3: CAWSVRQFETQYF. CDR3 DNA sequence: TGTGCCTGGAGTGTCAGACAGTTTGAGACCCAGTACTTC.

Only a few counts were recorded for this clone. J is TRBJ2-5 and V is TRBV6-6; 9 nucleotides match TRBD2. CDR1 MNHNY and CDR2 SVGAGI come from the germline V gene (reference sequence). The CDR3 has 16 amino acids. With 4 bases clipped from V and 1 base from J, the junction kept 7 bases outside the gene matches. CDR3 DNA sequence: TGTGCCAGCAGTTCGCGGGGGGGGACGCTCCAAGAGACCCAGTACTTC. Translated, it gives CASSSRGGTLQETQYF.

J is TRBJ2-3 and V is TRBV5-1; the D is unclear. Between the trimmed V and J ends, which lost 4 bases and 0 bases, there was a span of 6 bases. The CDR3 covers 13 residues. Germline CDR1 is SGHRS and CDR2 is YFSETQ. CDR3 DNA: TGCGCCAGCAGCAACCCTAGCACAGATACGCAGTATTTT. It yields the protein CASSNPSTDTQYF. Full variable domain (remainder filled in from reference TRBV5-1 and TRBJ2-3): KAGVTQTPRYLIKTRGQQVTLSCSPISGHRSVSWYQQTPGQGLQFLFEYFSETQRNKGNFPGRFSGRQFSNSRSEMNVSTLELGDSALYLCASSNPSTDTQYFGPGTRLTVL.

The chain has TRBV30 and TRBJ1-4; D gene ambiguous. CDR1 is GTSNPN and CDR2 is SVGIG in the germline V gene (reference sequence). The V gene lost 3 bases and the J gene lost 8 bases, with 10 bases spanning the gap. The CDR3 has 12 amino acids. The CDR3 sequence is CAWRRPLEKLFF. The CDR3 region has the DNA TGTGCCTGGAGAAGGCCTTTGGAAAAACTGTTTTTT.

The chain links TRBV4-2 to TRBJ2-3; D is unclear. The CDR3 consists of 16 residues. Trimming left V 4 bases short and J 0 bases short, with 14 bases between. Looked up from germline, CDR1 is LGHNA and CDR2 is YNFKEQ. CDR3 nucleotide sequence: TGTGCCAGCAGCCCGGAGTGGGTGGTCAGCACAGATACGCAGTATTTT. This codes for CASSPEWVVSTDTQYF.

The rearrangement joins TRBV7-2 to TRBJ2-5; no clear D. V lost 1 base and J lost 0, with 15 bases in between. This CDR3 spans 17 amino acids. Germline CDR1 reads SGHTA; CDR2 reads FQGNSA. The CDR3 spells CASSLGSWYRYQETQYF. The CDR3 DNA sequence: TGTGCCAGCAGCTTAGGTTCATGGTACAGATACCAAGAGACCCAGTACTTC.

On this clone: Other DNA sequences in this specimen translate into the identical CDR3. V is TRBV9 and J is TRBJ2-7; 7 positions match TRBD2. V shed 0 bases and J 2 bases; nucleotides not matched to a gene: 2. The CDR3 runs to 14 residues. The germline V gene encodes CDR1 SGDLS and CDR2 YYNGEE. CDR3 sequence reads: CASSVDGGTYEQYF. The CDR3 DNA follows: TGTGCCAGCAGCGTAGACGGGGGGACCTACGAGCAGTACTTC.

This chain uses TRBV7-9 with TRBJ2-4; TRBD2 matches 8 bases. This CDR3 region has 17 residues. Germline lookup yields CDR1 SEHNR and CDR2 FQNEAQ (reference sequence). V was clipped by 10 bases and J by 1 base; unmatched bases: 15. Here the CDR3 reads CATSPGGDIGAKNIQYF. CDR3 DNA: TGTGCCACCTCCCCGGGAGGGGACATAGGGGCCAAAAACATTCAGTACTTC.

This clone was detected once. V and J are TRBV18 and TRBJ1-2; tentative D call: TRBD1 (6 bases). From germline, CDR1 is KGHSH and CDR2 LQKENI. The CDR3 spans 15 residues. V dropped 2 bases and J dropped 2 bases, with 12 bases sitting between them. CDR3 residues: CASSPIPGANYGYTF. In DNA form, the CDR3 reads TGTGCCAGCTCACCAATCCCAGGGGCGAACTATGGCTACACCTTC.

The rearrangement links TRBV6-1 to TRBJ2-7; D unresolved. CDR3 length: 15 residues. V lost 3 bases, J lost 0 bases, and 12 bases lay in between. Germline CDR1 and CDR2: MNHNS and SASEGT. The CDR3 bases are TGTGCCAGCAGTGAGGGTGTGTTAAGCTCCTACGAGCAGTACTTC. Protein product: CASSEGVLSSYEQYF.

This chain links TRBV7-2 with TRBJ2-7, with 8 positions matching TRBD1. Trimming took 5 bases from V and 9 from J; bases not matched to a gene: 9. Germline CDR1 reads SGHTA; CDR2 reads FQGNSA. This CDR3 contains 13 residues. The CDR3 protein is CASSPDRGVAQYF. The CDR3 DNA is TGTGCCAGCAGCCCAGACAGGGGAGTCGCGCAGTACTTC.

The chain carries TRBV9 and TRBJ2-1; the match to TRBD2 covers 14 bases. Germline CDR1 is SGDLS and CDR2 is YYNGEE. V dropped 3 bases and J dropped 7; count of bases not matched to a gene: 3. The CDR3 spans 15 residues. As DNA, the CDR3 is TGTGCCAGCAGCGCCGGACTAGCGGGGGGTAATGAGCAGTTCTTC. Translated, it gives CASSAGLAGGNEQFF.

The rearrangement uses TRBV15 and TRBJ2-4, with D hard to call. CDR3 length equals 13 residues. Germline V gives CDR1 LNHNV, CDR2 YYDKDF (reference sequence). V was shortened by 3 bases and J by 8 bases, with 11 bases between the two germline ends. The CDR3 sequence is CATSSPASDIQYF. The DNA for the CDR3 is TGTGCCACCAGCAGCCCTGCATCGGACATTCAGTACTTC.

The rearrangement joins TRBV7-6 to TRBJ1-1; the match to TRBD1 covers 7 bases. Germline lookup yields CDR1 SGHVS and CDR2 FNYEAQ. V lost 4 bases, J lost 0 bases, and 5 bases stayed unmatched. This CDR3 contains 15 residues. CDR3 sequence reads: CASSSLGQLNTEAFF. CDR3 in DNA: TGTGCCAGCAGCTCACTGGGACAGCTGAACACTGAAGCTTTCTTT.

This clone was seen just once. The rearrangement links TRBV30 to TRBJ1-2; 8 nucleotides agree with TRBD1. V dropped 8 bases and J dropped 4; count of bases not matched to a gene: 15. Germline V lookup: CDR1 GTSNPN, CDR2 SVGIG (reference sequence). The CDR3 covers 15 residues. CDR3 protein: CAANGAGGLSYGYTF. In nucleotides, the CDR3 is TGTGCCGCAAACGGGGCAGGGGGCCTCAGCTATGGCTACACCTTC.

This clone was seen once. V usage is TRBV6-1 and J usage is TRBJ2-7, with TRBD2 matching 14 bases. The germline gives CDR1 MNHNS, CDR2 SASEGT. The CDR3 spans 14 residues. V shed 6 bases and J 6 bases; nucleotides not matched to a gene: 4. CDR3 DNA: TGTGCCAGCAGGAAGACTAGCGGGGGGGCCGAGCAGTACTTC. This gives the protein CASRKTSGGAEQYF.

Comment on this clone: The same CDR3 is also encoded by other DNA sequences in this sample. This chain links TRBV28 with TRBJ2-5, with D possibly called TRBD1 or TRBD2 (7 bases each). The V gene's germline CDR1 is MDHEN and CDR2 SYDVKM. Trimming took 3 bases from V and 5 from J, leaving 13 bases between them. This CDR3 region has 14 residues. The CDR3 is CASSLGGGAETQYF. CDR3 DNA sequence: TGTGCCAGCAGTTTGGGAGGGGGCGCGGAGACCCAGTACTTC.

The chain carries TRBV6-1 and TRBJ2-5; 9 positions agree with TRBD2. The CDR3 spans 14 residues. From germline, CDR1 is MNHNS and CDR2 SASEGT. The J segment lost 2 bases and the V segment lost 3 bases, leaving 1 base of the junction unmatched. The DNA of the CDR3 is TGTGCCAGCAGTGATCTAGCGGGGCAAGAGACCCAGTACTTC. Its translation is CASSDLAGQETQYF.

This chain connects TRBV30 to TRBJ1-4; the match to TRBD1 covers 9 bases. Trimming removed 4 bases from V and 7 bases from J; junction bases left unmatched: 7. Germline CDR1 and CDR2: GTSNPN and SVGIG (reference sequence). The CDR3 has 14 residues. For the CDR3, the DNA is TGTGCCTGGACTCCCGACAGGGGGTCTGAAAAACTGTTTTTT. Translating it yields CAWTPDRGSEKLFF.

This clone was observed a single time. This sequence joins TRBV5-6 and TRBJ1-2; TRBD1 aligns across 7 bases. The CDR3 is 12 residues long. Germline loops: CDR1 SGHDT, CDR2 YYEEEE. J was trimmed by 8 bases and V by 4 bases; bases with no gene match: 5. The CDR3 reads CASSEGQSGYTF. The CDR3 region has the DNA TGTGCCAGCAGCGAGGGACAGTCGGGCTACACCTTC. The variable domain in full, with the rest retrieved from reference TRBV5-6 and TRBJ1-2, is DAGVTQSPTHLIKTRGQQVTLRCSPKSGHDTVSWYQQALGQGPQFIFQYYEEEERQRGNFPDRFSGHQFPNYSSELNVNALLLGDSALYLCASSEGQSGYTFGSGTRLTVV.

This chain links TRBV7-2 with TRBJ1-2, with TRBD1 as a possible D gene (5 bases). Trimming stripped 3 bases from V and 6 bases from J, with 11 bases between. Germline V lookup: CDR1 SGHTA, CDR2 FQGNSA. The CDR3 is 13 residues long. This CDR3 reads CASSLTVLHGYTF. Here the CDR3 DNA reads TGTGCCAGCAGCTTGACAGTCCTCCATGGCTACACCTTC.

V is TRBV9 and J is TRBJ1-6; D perhaps matches TRBD1 (5 bases). The CDR3 has 15 residues. The germline CDR1 and CDR2 sequences are SGDLS and YYNGEE. V was trimmed by 5 bases and J by 8 bases, leaving 17 bases between them. CDR3 nucleotides: TGTGCCAGCAGGGCGGGACCCGAACCCCATTCACCCCTCCACTTT. Encoded protein: CASRAGPEPHSPLHF.

The J gene is TRBJ1-3, the V gene TRBV7-8; no firm D call. This CDR3 region has 17 residues. The V end lost 1 base, the J end lost 3 bases, and 16 bases lay between the germline ends. The germline V gene encodes CDR1 SGHVS and CDR2 FQNEAQ. As DNA, the CDR3 is TGTGCCAGCAGCTTAGGTTACTGGACGACGGGTGGAAACACCATATATTTT. Protein product: CASSLGYWTTGGNTIYF.